The 23 T cell receptor beta chains given below trace back to one sample, sequenced in a study of cytomegalovirus exposure and HLA in healthy donors (TCRdb year 2017). The library was obtained by the immunoSEQ multiplex PCR assay. The multiplex PCR relied on a mix of 60 forward primers for TCR Vbeta segments and 13 reverse primers for TCR Jbeta segments. TCRdb took over this immuneACCESS table, retaining in-frame rearrangements with V and J assigned. Such tables are incomplete; in checked studies, under half of the missing clones stem from an unresolved V gene, and the remainder is unexplained. Across this sample there are under 150,000 clones, with around 86% seen only once. The ten top clones hold roughly 8% of the sample. What was sequenced was PBMCs. These receptor sequences come from a woman aged 50 to 60 in good health and CMV-seropositive.

This clone has just one count. This sequence joins TRBV6-5 and TRBJ1-2; a weak D match, TRBD1 (5 bases). CDR3 length: 14 residues. Deletions cut 2 bases from V and 8 bases from J, with 15 bases between. Germline-derived CDR1 and CDR2 are MNHEY and SVGAGI. This chain's CDR3 is CASSYRGAVKGYTF. CDR3 DNA: TGTGCCAGCAGTTACAGGGGCGCGGTGAAGGGCTACACCTTC.

V is TRBV2 and J is TRBJ2-1; TRBD2 aligns across 10 bases. Trimming took 4 bases from V and 0 from J; bases not matched to a gene: 6. The CDR3 has 17 amino acids. CDR1 and CDR2 from the germline V gene are SNHLY and FYNNEI. The CDR3 DNA follows: TGTGCCAGCAGTGGGCGGACTAGCGGATCCTCCTACAATGAGCAGTTCTTC. Residues: CASSGRTSGSSYNEQFF.

This clone was observed once. The gene calls are TRBV7-2 and TRBJ2-7, with 10 bases that match TRBD2. V lost 4 bases and J lost 7; bases outside the gene matches: 10. From germline, CDR1 is SGHTA and CDR2 FQGNSA. This CDR3 has 15 amino acids. The CDR3 nucleotides read TGTGCCAGCAGCTCCCTTAGCGGGGGGCACGGAGAGCAGTACTTC. This translates into CASSSLSGGHGEQYF. Complete variable domain (other parts from reference TRBV7-2 and TRBJ2-7): GAGVSQSPSNKVTEKGKDVELRCDPISGHTALYWYRQSLGQGLEFLIYFQGNSAPDKSGLPSDRFSAERTGGSVSTLTIQRTQQEDSAVYLCASSSLSGGHGEQYFGPGTRLTVT.

The chain joins TRBV15 to TRBJ2-5; TRBD2 is a possible D gene (7 bases). Germline lookup yields CDR1 LNHNV and CDR2 YYDKDF (reference sequence). This CDR3 has 16 amino acids. Deletions cut 2 bases from V and 7 bases from J, with 20 bases between. CDR3 coding DNA: TGTGCCACCAGCAGAAATAACAGGGAGGGGAAAGTGACCCAGTACTTC. Residues: CATSRNNREGKVTQYF.

This clone was seen once. This rearrangement joins TRBV4-1 to TRBJ2-7; 7 bases fit TRBD2. The ends lost 2 bases at V and 2 bases at J; junction bases unmatched: 12. There are 17 residues in the CDR3. Germline V CDR1 and CDR2: MGHRA, YSYEKL. The DNA for the CDR3 is TGCGCCAGCAGCCAAACCAGCATGAGCGGGAAGGCCTACGAGCAGTACTTC. The encoded protein is CASSQTSMSGKAYEQYF.

The rearrangement joins TRBV28 to TRBJ2-3, with 14 bases identical to TRBD2. Trimming removed 8 bases from V and 5 bases from J; junction bases left unmatched: 9. This CDR3 region has 16 residues. In germline, CDR1 is MDHEN, CDR2 SYDVKM. The DNA for the CDR3 is TGTGCCAGCGTGACTAGCGGGAGGGCCGGGGGAGATACGCAGTATTTT. Protein sequence: CASVTSGRAGGDTQYF.

This clone was found a few times. The rearrangement joins TRBV7-2 to TRBJ1-1, with D uncertain. CDR1 is SGHTA and CDR2 is FQGNSA in the germline V gene. Trimming shortened V by 6 bases and J by 10 bases, and 18 bases separated the two germline ends. The CDR3 runs 13 residues. The CDR3 reads CASSSAVGLAAFF. In DNA, the CDR3 is TGTGCCAGCAGTTCGGCGGTCGGCCTCGCAGCTTTCTTT.

The rearrangement links TRBV5-1 to TRBJ2-3; D unclear. CDR3 length equals 15 residues. CDR1 is SGHRS and CDR2 is YFSETQ in the germline V gene. The V gene lost 0 bases and the J gene lost 0 bases, with 8 bases spanning the gap. The CDR3 loop reads CASSLAKPSTDTQYF. CDR3 DNA: TGCGCCAGCAGCTTGGCCAAGCCTAGCACAGATACGCAGTATTTT.

This clone was observed once. J is TRBJ1-2 and V is TRBV7-9; D is possibly TRBD1 (5 bases). With 0 bases removed from V and 6 bases from J, the gap between germline ends came to 5 bases. CDR1 is SEHNR, CDR2 FQNEAQ, per germline (reference sequence). The CDR3 extends over 12 amino acids. The chain's CDR3 is CASSLAGDGYTF. The CDR3 DNA sequence: TGTGCCAGCAGCTTAGCAGGGGATGGCTACACCTTC.

The chain combines TRBV5-4 with TRBJ1-1, with D tentatively TRBD1 (6 bases). Germline V lookup: CDR1 SGHNT, CDR2 YYREEE (reference sequence). The germline V and J ends were trimmed by 4 bases and 7 bases, with 14 bases remaining between them. The CDR3 is made up of 13 amino acids. The CDR3 sequence is CASSPRNRDEAFF. CDR3 DNA sequence: TGTGCCAGCAGCCCCCGAAACAGGGATGAAGCTTTCTTT.

The rearrangement uses TRBV19 and TRBJ2-5, with D possibly matching TRBD1 (5 bases). The end of the DNA is better explained by TRBJ2-7, so the J call may be wrong. Germline CDR1 and CDR2: LNHDA and SQIVND (reference sequence). The CDR3 length is 13 residues. CDR3 sequence reads: CASSRWGADEQYF. For the CDR3, the DNA is TGTGCCAGCTCCAGATGGGGCGCGGACGAGCAGTACTTC.

J is TRBJ1-6 and V is TRBV7-9; 9 bases align to TRBD1. The CDR3 extends over 17 amino acids. The junction had 10 bases not matched to a gene; V was cut back by 8 bases and J by 2 bases. From germline, CDR1 is SEHNR and CDR2 FQNEAQ (reference sequence). The CDR3 sequence is CASEGKGQGTYNSPLHF. The DNA for the CDR3 is TGTGCCAGCGAAGGGAAGGGACAGGGTACCTATAATTCACCCCTCCACTTT.

The chain carries TRBV7-3 and TRBJ2-1, with 7 bases aligning to TRBD1. This CDR3 is built from 13 residues. Germline CDR1 reads SGHTA; CDR2 reads FQGTGA. V gave up 5 bases and J gave up 9 bases; unmatched junction bases: 7. For the CDR3, the DNA is TGTGCCAGCAGCCAGGGGACAGACGTTGAGCAGTTCTTC. Translation: CASSQGTDVEQFF.

The genes are TRBV5-1 and TRBJ2-7, with D possibly TRBD2 on 9 matching bases. V lost 4 bases and J lost 3, with 17 bases in between. This CDR3 comprises 15 residues. Germline CDR1 and CDR2: SGHRS and YFSETQ. The CDR3 DNA reads TGCGCCAGCAGCCTAGCGGGACAGGTCATCTACGAGCAGTACTTC. Translated: CASSLAGQVIYEQYF.

This sequence joins TRBV9 and TRBJ2-3; 9 bases are shared with TRBD1. Trimming removed 0 bases from V and 1 base from J; junction bases left unmatched: 6. CDR3 length: 17 residues. The germline V gene encodes CDR1 SGDLS and CDR2 YYNGEE. DNA for the CDR3: TGTGCCAGCAGCGTAGGGGTGGGACAGGGTCGCACAGATACGCAGTATTTT. Translating it yields CASSVGVGQGRTDTQYF.

The sample holds one count of this clone. This chain connects TRBV18 to TRBJ2-1, with 8 bases that match TRBD2. Germline-derived CDR1 and CDR2 are KGHSH and LQKENI. The CDR3 has 15 residues. J lost 13 bases, V lost 5 bases, and 16 bases had no gene match. As DNA, the CDR3 is TGTGCCAGCTCAGCTACTACCGGGACTAGGCCCATTCAGTTCTTC. This sequence encodes CASSATTGTRPIQFF. Full variable domain (rest looked up from reference TRBV18 and TRBJ2-1): NAGVMQNPRHLVRRRGQEARLRCSPMKGHSHVYWYRQLPEEGLKFMVYLQKENIIDESGMPKERFSAEFPKEGPSILRIQQVVRGDSAAYFCASSATTGTRPIQFFGPGTRLTVL.

This chain links TRBV9 with TRBJ2-1; 9 positions match TRBD2. V was clipped by 0 bases and J by 7 bases; unmatched bases: 5. The CDR3 is 15 amino acids. Germline V gives CDR1 SGDLS, CDR2 YYNGEE. The DNA of the CDR3 is TGTGCCAGCAGCGTAGCGGTAGCGGGGGATAATGAGCAGTTCTTC. It specifies CASSVAVAGDNEQFF.

The chain uses TRBV10-3 and TRBJ2-1; 13 bases agree with TRBD2. The germline gives CDR1 ENHRY, CDR2 SYGVKD. This CDR3 contains 22 residues. With 0 bases clipped from V and 0 bases from J, the junction kept 14 bases outside the gene matches. The CDR3 nucleotides read TGTGCCATCAGTGAGTCGGGGACTAGCGGGACGAGACTCCCTAGCTCCTACAATGAGCAGTTCTTC. This translates into CAISESGTSGTRLPSSYNEQFF.

The rearrangement joins TRBV4-1 to TRBJ2-1, with D tentatively TRBD2 (6 bases). The CDR3 loop spans 16 amino acids. Trimming stripped 1 base from V and 1 base from J, with 11 bases between. Looked up from germline, CDR1 is MGHRA and CDR2 is YSYEKL. CDR3 DNA sequence: TGCGCCAGCAGCCAAGGACTAGTTCAATCCTACAATGAGCAGTTCTTC. Translation gives CASSQGLVQSYNEQFF.

V gene TRBV7-9 combines with J gene TRBJ2-6; possible D gene TRBD1, 6 bases. The germline V and J ends were trimmed by 5 bases and 4 bases, with 18 bases remaining between them. In germline, CDR1 is SEHNR, CDR2 FQNEAQ (reference sequence). The CDR3 contains 17 residues. The CDR3, as DNA: TGTGCCAGCAGCCCCGGGACAAGGGGATCCGGGGCCAACGTCCTGACTTTC. Encoded protein: CASSPGTRGSGANVLTF.

In its sample, this clone was seen a few times. J is TRBJ1-4 and V is TRBV9; D remains unclear. Germline V gene lookup returns CDR1 SGDLS and CDR2 YYNGEE. This CDR3 contains 13 residues. Deletions cut 0 bases from V and 8 bases from J, with 8 bases between. CDR3 region: CASSVDLEEKLFF. Here the CDR3 DNA reads TGTGCCAGCAGCGTAGATCTGGAGGAAAAACTGTTTTTT.

The V gene is TRBV25-1, the J gene TRBJ1-3; D remains unclear. The length of the CDR3 is 12 residues. CDR1 and CDR2 from the germline V gene are MGHDK and SYGVNS. Trimming cost V 5 bases and J 3 bases, with 5 bases left between them. CDR3 region: CASSRIGNTIYF. The CDR3 region has the DNA TGTGCCAGCAGTCGTATTGGAAACACCATATATTTT.

Only one count was recorded for this clone. The V and J genes are TRBV18 and TRBJ1-4; no firm D call. Germline lookup yields CDR1 KGHSH and CDR2 LQKENI. The V end lost 5 bases, the J end lost 8 bases, and 12 bases lay between the germline ends. The CDR3 spans 13 residues. The CDR3 DNA follows: TGTGCCAGCTCAACCTCAGAGGAGGAAAAACTGTTTTTT. Translating gives CASSTSEEEKLFF.